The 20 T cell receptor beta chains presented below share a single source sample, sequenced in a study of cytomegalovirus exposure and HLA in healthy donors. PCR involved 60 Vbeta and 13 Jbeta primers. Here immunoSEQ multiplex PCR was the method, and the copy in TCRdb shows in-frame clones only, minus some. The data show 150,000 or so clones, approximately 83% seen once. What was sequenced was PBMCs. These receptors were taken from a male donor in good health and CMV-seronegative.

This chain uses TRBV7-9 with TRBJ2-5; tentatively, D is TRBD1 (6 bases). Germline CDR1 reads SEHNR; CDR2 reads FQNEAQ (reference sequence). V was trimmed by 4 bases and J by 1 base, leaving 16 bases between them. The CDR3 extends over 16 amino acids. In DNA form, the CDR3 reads TGTGCCAGCAGCTACACCTGGGGGCGGCGCCAAGAGACCCAGTACTTC. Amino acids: CASSYTWGRRQETQYF.

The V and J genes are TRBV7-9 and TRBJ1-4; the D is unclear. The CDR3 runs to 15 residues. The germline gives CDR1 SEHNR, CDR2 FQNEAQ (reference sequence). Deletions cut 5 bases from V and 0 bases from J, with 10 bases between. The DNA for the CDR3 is TGTGCCAGCAGCCTGGCCCAGACAACTAATGAAAAACTGTTTTTT. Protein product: CASSLAQTTNEKLFF.

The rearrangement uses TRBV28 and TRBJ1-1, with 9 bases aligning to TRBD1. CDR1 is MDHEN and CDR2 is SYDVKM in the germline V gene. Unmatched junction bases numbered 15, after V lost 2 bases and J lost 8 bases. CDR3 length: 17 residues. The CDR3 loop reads CASSLGGTGYISREAFF. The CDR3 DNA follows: TGTGCCAGCAGTTTAGGGGGGACAGGGTATATTTCTAGGGAAGCTTTCTTT. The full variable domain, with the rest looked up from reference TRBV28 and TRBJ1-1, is DVKVTQSSRYLVKRTGEKVFLECVQDMDHENMFWYRQDPGLGLRLIYFSYDVKMKEKGDIPEGYSVSREKKERFSLILESASTNQTSMYLCASSLGGTGYISREAFFGQGTRLTVV.

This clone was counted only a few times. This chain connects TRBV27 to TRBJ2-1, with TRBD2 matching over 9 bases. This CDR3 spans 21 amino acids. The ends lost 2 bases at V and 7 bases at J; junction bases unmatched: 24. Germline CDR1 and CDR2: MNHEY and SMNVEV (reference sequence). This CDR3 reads CASSLGLWEGSLAGTENEQFF. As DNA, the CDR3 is TGTGCCAGCAGTTTAGGCCTATGGGAGGGATCCCTAGCGGGGACGGAGAATGAGCAGTTCTTC.

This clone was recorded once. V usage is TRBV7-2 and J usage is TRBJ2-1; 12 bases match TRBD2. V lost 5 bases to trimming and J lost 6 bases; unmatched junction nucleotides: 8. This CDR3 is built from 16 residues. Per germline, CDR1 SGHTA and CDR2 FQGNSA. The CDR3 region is CASSPLRLAGANEQFF. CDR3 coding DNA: TGTGCCAGCAGCCCCCTGAGACTAGCGGGAGCCAATGAGCAGTTCTTC.

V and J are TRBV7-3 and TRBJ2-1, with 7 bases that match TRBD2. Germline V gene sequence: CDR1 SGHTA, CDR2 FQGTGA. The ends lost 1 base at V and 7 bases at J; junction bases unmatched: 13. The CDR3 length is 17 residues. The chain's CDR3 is CASSLIMRGSTKNEQFF. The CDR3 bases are TGTGCCAGCAGCTTAATCATGCGCGGGAGTACGAAAAATGAGCAGTTCTTC. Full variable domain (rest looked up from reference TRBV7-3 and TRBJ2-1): GAGVSQTPSNKVTEKGKYVELRCDPISGHTALYWYRQSLGQGPEFLIYFQGTGAADDSGLPNDRFFAVRPEGSVSTLKIQRTERGDSAVYLCASSLIMRGSTKNEQFFGPGTRLTVL.

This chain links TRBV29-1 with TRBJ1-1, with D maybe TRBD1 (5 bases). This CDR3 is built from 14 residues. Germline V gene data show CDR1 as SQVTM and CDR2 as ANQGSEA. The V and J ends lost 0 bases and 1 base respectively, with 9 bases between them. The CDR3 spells CSVEEWQGNTEAFF. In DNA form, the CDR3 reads TGCAGCGTTGAAGAATGGCAGGGGAACACTGAAGCTTTCTTT. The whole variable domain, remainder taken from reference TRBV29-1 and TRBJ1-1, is SAVISQKPSRDICQRGTSLTIQCQVDSQVTMMFWYRQQPGQSLTLIATANQGSEATYESGFVIDKFPISRPNLTFSTLTVSNMSPEDSSIYLCSVEEWQGNTEAFFGQGTRLTVV.

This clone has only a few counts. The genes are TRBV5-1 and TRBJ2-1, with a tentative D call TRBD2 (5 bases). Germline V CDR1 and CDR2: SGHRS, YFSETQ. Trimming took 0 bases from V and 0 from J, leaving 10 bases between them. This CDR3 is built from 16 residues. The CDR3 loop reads CASSLGGTSSYNEQFF. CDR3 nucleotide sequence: TGCGCCAGCAGCTTGGGAGGAACTAGCTCCTACAATGAGCAGTTCTTC.

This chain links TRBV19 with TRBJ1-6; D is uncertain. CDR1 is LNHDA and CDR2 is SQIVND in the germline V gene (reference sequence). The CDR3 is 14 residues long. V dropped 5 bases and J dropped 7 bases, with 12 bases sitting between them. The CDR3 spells CASSHQAGNSPLHF. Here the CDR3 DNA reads TGTGCCAGTAGTCATCAGGCAGGAAATTCACCCCTCCACTTT.

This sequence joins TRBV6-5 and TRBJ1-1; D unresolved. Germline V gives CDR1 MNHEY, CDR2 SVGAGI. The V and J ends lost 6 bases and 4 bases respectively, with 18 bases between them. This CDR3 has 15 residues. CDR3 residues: CASSYRGGSSTEAFF. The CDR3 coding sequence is TGTGCCAGCAGCTATCGGGGTGGGTCGAGCACTGAAGCTTTCTTT.

As DNA, the CDR3 is TGTGCCAGTAGCCAACTAACTAACACCGGGGAGCTGTTTTTT. This gives the protein CASSQLTNTGELFF. J is TRBJ2-2 and V is TRBV19, with unresolved D. Trimming took 6 bases from V and 2 from J, leaving 10 bases between them. This CDR3 has 14 amino acids. Germline CDR1 LNHDA, CDR2 SQIVND (reference sequence). Looking up the rest from reference TRBV19 and TRBJ2-2 gives the full variable domain: DGGITQSPKYLFRKEGQNVTLSCEQNLNHDAMYWYRQDPGQGLRLIYYSQIVNDFQKGDIAEGYSVSREKKESFPLTVTSAQKNPTAFYLCASSQLTNTGELFFGEGSRLTVL.

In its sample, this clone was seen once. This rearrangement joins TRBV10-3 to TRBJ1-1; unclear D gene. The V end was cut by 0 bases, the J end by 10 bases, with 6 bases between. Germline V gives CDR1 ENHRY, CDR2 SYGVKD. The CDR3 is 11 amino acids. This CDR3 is CAISESTGAFF. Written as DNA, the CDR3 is TGTGCCATCAGTGAGTCAACGGGAGCTTTCTTT.

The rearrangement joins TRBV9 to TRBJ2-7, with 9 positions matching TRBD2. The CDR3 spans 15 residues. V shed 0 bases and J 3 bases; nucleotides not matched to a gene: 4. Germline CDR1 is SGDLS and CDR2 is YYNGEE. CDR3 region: CASSVDSGRIYEQYF. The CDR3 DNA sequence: TGTGCCAGCAGCGTAGATAGCGGGAGAATCTACGAGCAGTACTTC. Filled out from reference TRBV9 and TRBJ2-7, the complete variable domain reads DSGVTQTPKHLITATGQRVTLRCSPRSGDLSVYWYQQSLDQGLQFLIQYYNGEERAKGNILERFSAQQFPDLHSELNLSSLELGDSALYFCASSVDSGRIYEQYFGPGTRLTVT.

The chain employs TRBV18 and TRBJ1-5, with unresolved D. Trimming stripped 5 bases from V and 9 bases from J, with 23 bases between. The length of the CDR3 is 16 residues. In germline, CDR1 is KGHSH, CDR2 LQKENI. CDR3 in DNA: TGTGCCAGCTCATCATCCCCTAGTGCCGAAGCGGGGCCCCAGCATTTT. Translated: CASSSSPSAEAGPQHF.

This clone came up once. CDR3 residues: CASSYRDNYGYTF. The CDR3 coding sequence is TGTGCCAGCAGCTACAGGGACAACTATGGCTACACCTTC. The V gene is TRBV7-2, the J gene TRBJ1-2, with D perhaps TRBD1 (6 bases). V was trimmed by 4 bases and J by 2 bases, leaving 8 bases between them. This CDR3 is built from 13 residues. CDR1 and CDR2 from the germline V gene are SGHTA and FQGNSA.

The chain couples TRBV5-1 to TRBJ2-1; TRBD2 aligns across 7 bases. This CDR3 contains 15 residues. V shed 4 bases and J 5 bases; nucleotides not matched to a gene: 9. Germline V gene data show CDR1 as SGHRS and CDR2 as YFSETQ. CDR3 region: CASSGTGGANNEQFF. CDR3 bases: TGCGCCAGCAGCGGAACGGGGGGTGCGAACAATGAGCAGTTCTTC. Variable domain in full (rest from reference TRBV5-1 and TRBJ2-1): KAGVTQTPRYLIKTRGQQVTLSCSPISGHRSVSWYQQTPGQGLQFLFEYFSETQRNKGNFPGRFSGRQFSNSRSEMNVSTLELGDSALYLCASSGTGGANNEQFFGPGTRLTVL.

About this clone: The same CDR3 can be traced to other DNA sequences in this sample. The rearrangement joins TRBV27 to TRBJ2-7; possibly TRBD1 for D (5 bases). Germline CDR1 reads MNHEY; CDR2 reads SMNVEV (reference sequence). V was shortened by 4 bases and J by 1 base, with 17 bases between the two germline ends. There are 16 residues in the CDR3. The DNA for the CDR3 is TGTGCCAGCAGTTCAAGGGGTCTCCTCCTTTCCTACGAGCAGTACTTC. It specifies CASSSRGLLLSYEQYF.

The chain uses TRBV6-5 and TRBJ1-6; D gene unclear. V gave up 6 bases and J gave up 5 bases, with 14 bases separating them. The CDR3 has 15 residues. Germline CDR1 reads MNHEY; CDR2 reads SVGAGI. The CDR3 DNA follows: TGTGCCAGCAGCCGCCCGGGGATCAATAATTCACCCCTCCACTTT. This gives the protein CASSRPGINNSPLHF.

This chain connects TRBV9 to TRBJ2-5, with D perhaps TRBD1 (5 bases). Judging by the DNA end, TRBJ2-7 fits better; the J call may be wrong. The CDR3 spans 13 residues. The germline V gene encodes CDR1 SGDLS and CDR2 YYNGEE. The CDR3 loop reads CASSGQSSYEQYF. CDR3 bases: TGTGCCAGCAGCGGACAGTCTTCCTACGAGCAGTACTTC.

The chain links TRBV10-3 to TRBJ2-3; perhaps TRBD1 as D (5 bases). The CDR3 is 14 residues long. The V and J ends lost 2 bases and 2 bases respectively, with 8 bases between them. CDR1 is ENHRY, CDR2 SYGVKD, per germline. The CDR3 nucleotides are TGTGCCATCAGTGAGGGACAAGACACAGATACGCAGTATTTT. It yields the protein CAISEGQDTDTQYF.